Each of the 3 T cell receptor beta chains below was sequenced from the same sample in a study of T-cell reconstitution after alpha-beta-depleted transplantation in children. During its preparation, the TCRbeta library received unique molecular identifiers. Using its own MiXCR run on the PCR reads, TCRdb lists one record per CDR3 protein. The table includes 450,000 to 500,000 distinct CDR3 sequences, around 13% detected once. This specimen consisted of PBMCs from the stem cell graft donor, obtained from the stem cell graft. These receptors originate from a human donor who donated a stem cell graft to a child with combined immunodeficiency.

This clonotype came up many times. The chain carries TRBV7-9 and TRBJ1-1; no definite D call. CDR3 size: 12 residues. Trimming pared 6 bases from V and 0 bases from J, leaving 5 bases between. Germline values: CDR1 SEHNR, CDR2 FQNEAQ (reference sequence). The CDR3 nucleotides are TGTGCCAGCAGGGAGATGAACACTGAAGCTTTCTTT. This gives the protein CASREMNTEAFF.

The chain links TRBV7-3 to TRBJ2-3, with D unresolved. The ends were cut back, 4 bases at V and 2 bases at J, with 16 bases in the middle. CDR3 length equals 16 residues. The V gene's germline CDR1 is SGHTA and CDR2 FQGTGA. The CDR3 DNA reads TGTGCCAGCAGCTCCCGCCCCTTGACCTACACAGATACGCAGTATTTT. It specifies CASSSRPLTYTDTQYF.

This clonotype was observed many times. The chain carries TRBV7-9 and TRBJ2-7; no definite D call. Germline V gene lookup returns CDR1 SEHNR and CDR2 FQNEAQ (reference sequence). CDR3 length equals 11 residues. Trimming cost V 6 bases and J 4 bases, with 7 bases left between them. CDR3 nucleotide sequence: TGTGCCAGCAGTATAAATTACGAGCAGTACTTC. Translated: CASSINYEQYF.